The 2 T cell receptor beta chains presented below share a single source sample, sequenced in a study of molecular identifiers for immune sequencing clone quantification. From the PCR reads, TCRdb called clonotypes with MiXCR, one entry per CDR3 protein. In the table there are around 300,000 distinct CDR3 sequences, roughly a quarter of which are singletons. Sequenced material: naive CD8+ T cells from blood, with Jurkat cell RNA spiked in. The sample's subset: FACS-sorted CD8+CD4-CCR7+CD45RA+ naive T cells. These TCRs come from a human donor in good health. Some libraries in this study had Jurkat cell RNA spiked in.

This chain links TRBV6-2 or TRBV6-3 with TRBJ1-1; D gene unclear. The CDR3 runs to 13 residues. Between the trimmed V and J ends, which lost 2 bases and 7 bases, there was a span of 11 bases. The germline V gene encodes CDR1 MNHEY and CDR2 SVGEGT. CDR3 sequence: CASSYHPNREAFF. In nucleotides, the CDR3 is TGTGCCAGCAGTTACCACCCAAACCGTGAAGCTTTCTTT.

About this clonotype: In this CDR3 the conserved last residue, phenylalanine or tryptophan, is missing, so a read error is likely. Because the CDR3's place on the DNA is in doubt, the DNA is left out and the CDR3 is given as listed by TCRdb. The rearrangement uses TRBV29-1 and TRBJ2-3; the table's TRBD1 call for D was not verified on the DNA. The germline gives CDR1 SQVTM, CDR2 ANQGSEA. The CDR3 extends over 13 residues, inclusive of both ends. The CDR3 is CSYRCQGTDTQYV.